This T cell receptor (beta chain) was sequenced during a study of CD8 T cells in Susac syndrome. Germline-derived CDR1 and CDR2 are ENHRY and SYGVKD. CDR3 length: 15 residues. The V gene lost 0 bases and the J gene lost 0 bases, with 9 bases spanning the gap. Findings and limits, study-wide: It was acknowledged in the study that the number of individuals who were included in its TCR sequencing and HLA analysis was relatively small.

The authors sequenced TCR beta from blood CD8+ and CD4+ T cells. With random hexamers, reverse transcription was performed on about 0.5 to 1 ug of RNA. A multiplex approach, immunoSEQ multiplex PCR, amplified TCR beta CDR3 across 54 Vbeta and 13 Jbeta. Each CDR3 protein is one row after TCRdb ran MiXCR on the immunoSEQ multiplex PCR reads. The repertoire has approximately 150,000 distinct CDR3 sequences, around 95% of them found once; the top ten carry 0.11%. Remarks on this clonotype: The target antigen is unknown.

This receptor was taken from a human donor with multiple sclerosis. The sequenced material came from CD4+ T cells from PBMCs. The chain recombines TRBV10-3 with TRBJ2-7; D possibly corresponds to TRBD2 (5 bases). The CDR3 here is CAISESRVYSYEQYF. For the CDR3, the DNA is TGTGCCATCAGTGAGTCGAGGGTCTACTCCTACGAGCAGTACTTC.